These T cell receptor beta chains were read from a single sample in a study of shared clonotypes between healthy human individuals. Sequenced by immunoSEQ multiplex PCR; TCRdb stores in-frame clones only, minus some. Of about 2 million clones listed, about 94% are singletons. Source material: naive CD8+ T cells sorted from blood. These receptors were obtained from a man younger than 35 in good health. Each CDR3 is given with its conserved first and last residue. The D gene is left open where the match is weak. Expanded clones get a size class; other rows say once, few or many, or leave the size out.

D: NA
V: TRBV27
size: NA
J: TRBJ2-1
DNA: TGTGCCAGCAGTTTATGGGCAGGTGGGGTTGAGCAGTTCTTC
CDR3: CASSLWAGGVEQFF

D: NA
V: TRBV7-8
size: NA
J: TRBJ2-7
DNA: TGTGCCAGCAGCTCTGCGTACTCCTACGAGCAGTACTTC
CDR3: CASSSAYSYEQYF

D: TRBD2
V: TRBV29-1
size: NA
J: TRBJ2-7
DNA: TGCAGCGTTGAAGTGGTAGCGGGCTACGAGCAGTACTTC
CDR3: CSVEVVAGYEQYF

D: NA
V: TRBV27
size: NA
J: TRBJ2-2
DNA: TGTGCCAGCAGCCCGGGACTTAACACCGGGGAGCTGTTTTTT
CDR3: CASSPGLNTGELFF

D: NA
V: TRBV12-5
size: NA
J: TRBJ2-7
DNA: TGTGCTGGGGCCGGGACCCGCTCCTACGAGCAGTACTTC
CDR3: CAGAGTRSYEQYF

D: NA
V: TRBV4-1
size: NA
J: TRBJ2-5
DNA: TGCGCCAGCAGCCAAGACGGTGGCGGCAGTCAAGAGACCCAGTACTTC
CDR3: CASSQDGGGSQETQYF

D: TRBD1
V: TRBV5-4
size: NA
J: TRBJ1-1
DNA: TGTGCCAGCAGTTTGAGTCCCGGGACAGGTTTGAACACTGAAGCTTTCTTT
CDR3: CASSLSPGTGLNTEAFF

D: TRBD2
V: TRBV2
size: NA
J: TRBJ2-7
DNA: TGTGCCAGCAACCCCGGGGGGACTAGCGGGGCCTACGAGCAGTACTTC
CDR3: CASNPGGTSGAYEQYF

D: NA
V: TRBV5-4
size: NA
J: TRBJ2-7
DNA: TGTGCCAGCAGCTTGGTCGCAGGTCCCCAGTACTTC
CDR3: CASSLVAGPQYF

D: NA
V: TRBV7-3
size: NA
J: TRBJ1-1
DNA: TGTGCCAGCAGCTCCGCGGTCGGGGTAAATACTGAAGCTTTCTTT
CDR3: CASSSAVGVNTEAFF

D: TRBD1
V: TRBV10-2
size: NA
J: TRBJ1-1
DNA: TGCGCCAGCAGTGAAGGGACAGGGGCGCCAGAGGCTTTCTTT
CDR3: CASSEGTGAPEAFF

D: TRBD1
V: TRBV7-8
size: NA
J: TRBJ1-2
DNA: TGTGCCAGCAGCTTAGAGCCAGGACAGGCAGCCTTC
CDR3: CASSLEPGQAAF

D: TRBD1
V: TRBV29-1
size: NA
J: TRBJ1-2
DNA: TGCAGCGTTGAGAGGCTAGACAGGGGGCAATGGTATGGCTACACCTTC
CDR3: CSVERLDRGQWYGYTF

D: NA
V: TRBV27
size: NA
J: TRBJ2-7
DNA: TGTGCCAGCAGTTCTCCTGGCGGCGAGCAGTACTTC
CDR3: CASSSPGGEQYF

D: NA
V: TRBV4-3
size: NA
J: TRBJ2-7
DNA: TGCGCCAGCAGCCAAGGGTGGGATATGACCTACGAGCAGTACTTC
CDR3: CASSQGWDMTYEQYF

D: TRBD2
V: TRBV19
size: NA
J: TRBJ2-1
DNA: TGTGCCAGTAGCTTTAGCGGGTCGGCCTACAATGAGCAGTTCTTC
CDR3: CASSFSGSAYNEQFF

D: NA
V: TRBV5-4
size: NA
J: TRBJ2-6
DNA: TGTGCCAGCAGCTTGGACCTCTCTGGGGCCAACGTCCTGACTTTC
CDR3: CASSLDLSGANVLTF

D: TRBD1
V: TRBV19
size: NA
J: TRBJ2-7
DNA: TGTGCCAGTAGTATTACAGGGGCTGGGTACGAGCAGTACTTC
CDR3: CASSITGAGYEQYF

D: TRBD1
V: TRBV5-4
size: NA
J: TRBJ2-7
DNA: TGTGCCAGCAGCTCGGGACAGGGGAAGCAGTACTTC
CDR3: CASSSGQGKQYF

D: TRBD2
V: TRBV5-5
size: NA
J: TRBJ2-2
DNA: TGTGCCAGCAGCCCGTTGTTGATGCGGGAGGCCACGGAGCTGTTTTTT
CDR3: CASSPLLMREATELFF

D: NA
V: TRBV5-1
size: once
J: TRBJ1-3
DNA: TGCGCCAGCAGCTCTGGTAACAGCGCCGAGAGCTCTGGAAACACCATATATTTT
CDR3: CASSSGNSAESSGNTIYF

D: NA
V: TRBV9
size: NA
J: TRBJ2-1
DNA: TGTGCCAGCAGCGTAGAAGCGGTATCCTACAATGAGCAGTTCTTC
CDR3: CASSVEAVSYNEQFF

D: NA
V: TRBV7-9
size: NA
J: TRBJ2-2
DNA: TGTGCCAGCAGCCCGCCCGTCACCGGGGAGCTGTTTTTT
CDR3: CASSPPVTGELFF

D: TRBD1
V: TRBV27
size: NA
J: TRBJ2-7
DNA: TGTGCCAGCAGTTACACCGGGACAGGGGACTACGAGCAGTACTTC
CDR3: CASSYTGTGDYEQYF

D: NA
V: TRBV5-6
size: NA
J: TRBJ2-7
DNA: TGTGCCAGCAGCTTGGGAGACCCTTCCTACGAGCAGTACTTC
CDR3: CASSLGDPSYEQYF

D: NA
V: TRBV28
size: NA
J: TRBJ1-2
DNA: TGTGCCAGCAGTTTGGGGGGCGCGCATGGCTACACCTTC
CDR3: CASSLGGAHGYTF

D: NA
V: TRBV19
size: NA
J: TRBJ2-7
DNA: TGTGCCAGTAGTCTGACAAGTATCTACGAGCAGTACTTC
CDR3: CASSLTSIYEQYF

D: TRBD2
V: TRBV29-1
size: NA
J: TRBJ2-1
DNA: TGCAGCGTCGAGAGCGGGAGCTCCTACAATGAGCAGTTCTTC
CDR3: CSVESGSSYNEQFF

D: NA
V: TRBV6-1
size: NA
J: TRBJ1-5
DNA: TGTGCCAGCAGTGAAGTGGCGCTGAGTAATCAGCCCCAGCATTTT
CDR3: CASSEVALSNQPQHF

D: TRBD1
V: TRBV9
size: NA
J: TRBJ1-2
DNA: TGTGCCAGCAGCCAGTGGACAGGGCTTAACTATGGCTACACCTTC
CDR3: CASSQWTGLNYGYTF

D: NA
V: TRBV9
size: NA
J: TRBJ2-5
DNA: TGTGCCAGCAGCGGGCCTACAGGGTCTCAAGGGGCCCAGTACTTC
CDR3: CASSGPTGSQGAQYF

D: NA
V: TRBV5-1
size: few
J: TRBJ1-1
DNA: TGCGCCAGCAGCTTGGACAGGGCCTCTGCCACTGAAGCTTTCTTT
CDR3: CASSLDRASATEAFF

D: NA
V: TRBV4-1
size: NA
J: TRBJ2-3
DNA: TGCGCCAGCAGCCCCCATTGGGGGGGGGCCAAAGATACGCAGTATTTT
CDR3: CASSPHWGGAKDTQYF

D: NA
V: TRBV9
size: NA
J: TRBJ2-2
DNA: TGTGCCAGCAGCGTGGTTGGAACCGGGGAGCTGTTTTTT
CDR3: CASSVVGTGELFF

D: TRBD2
V: TRBV7-7
size: NA
J: TRBJ2-2
DNA: TGTGCTAGCAGCCTTGGACCCTCGACTAGCGGGAGCACCGGGGAGCTGTTTTTT
CDR3: CASSLGPSTSGSTGELFF

D: NA
V: TRBV27
size: NA
J: TRBJ2-7
DNA: TGTGCCAGCAGTCCTTCGACGGGTGAGAGCTCCTACGAGCAGTACTTC
CDR3: CASSPSTGESSYEQYF

D: TRBD2
V: TRBV30
size: NA
J: TRBJ2-1
DNA: TGTGCCTGGACCCCCGGAACTAGCGGGAGAGCTCTCCATGAGCAGTTCTTC
CDR3: CAWTPGTSGRALHEQFF

D: NA
V: TRBV30
size: once
J: TRBJ2-7
DNA: TGTGCCTGGAGTCCCTCCGGGACACCGGCGGGTGAGCAGTACTTC
CDR3: CAWSPSGTPAGEQYF

D: NA
V: TRBV5-8
size: NA
J: TRBJ1-2
DNA: TGTGCCAGCAGCTTGGCCGAGGGAGTCTATGGCTACACCTTC
CDR3: CASSLAEGVYGYTF

D: TRBD1
V: TRBV19
size: NA
J: TRBJ2-7
DNA: TGTGCCAGTAGTATAGATGGACAGGGGTACGAGCAGTACTTC
CDR3: CASSIDGQGYEQYF

D: NA
V: TRBV29-1
size: NA
J: TRBJ2-2
DNA: TGCAGCGTTGAGGGTACTAGAAAGAACACCGGGGAGCTGTTTTTT
CDR3: CSVEGTRKNTGELFF

D: NA
V: TRBV7-9
size: once
J: TRBJ1-1
DNA: TGTGCCAGCAGCTTAGACCCGGGGCCGCCTTCGAAAGCTTTCTTT
CDR3: CASSLDPGPPSKAFF

D: NA
V: TRBV6-5
size: NA
J: TRBJ1-2
DNA: TGTGCCAGCAGTTTCCCTTCCCCTGACTATGGCTACACCTTC
CDR3: CASSFPSPDYGYTF

D: NA
V: TRBV6-5
size: NA
J: TRBJ1-1
DNA: TGTGCCAGCAGCTTTTCGCGGGGCACTGAAGCTTTCTTT
CDR3: CASSFSRGTEAFF

D: TRBD1
V: TRBV7-9
size: NA
J: TRBJ1-3
DNA: TGTGCCAGCAGCTTAGAGGGGACAGCAAACTCTGGAAACACCATATATTTT
CDR3: CASSLEGTANSGNTIYF

D: NA
V: TRBV5-1
size: NA
J: TRBJ2-7
DNA: TGCGCCAGCAGCTTGGGCAATCTGAACTACGAGCAGTACTTC
CDR3: CASSLGNLNYEQYF

D: TRBD1
V: TRBV5-1
size: NA
J: TRBJ2-2
DNA: TGCGCCAGCAGCACGACAGGGGGCGATCCCGGGGAGCTGTTTTTT
CDR3: CASSTTGGDPGELFF

D: NA
V: TRBV28
size: NA
J: TRBJ1-4
DNA: TGTGCCAGCAGTTTAACAGGAGGGGATGAAAAACTGTTTTTT
CDR3: CASSLTGGDEKLFF

D: NA
V: TRBV5-6
size: NA
J: TRBJ2-7
DNA: TGTGCCAGCAGCTTGGCCCCCAGGGTGGCGGGGGCTCCCTACGAGCAGTACTTC
CDR3: CASSLAPRVAGAPYEQYF

D: TRBD1
V: TRBV5-4
size: NA
J: TRBJ2-7
DNA: TGTGCCAGCAGCTTGGCCGGGACAGCCCTTTTGGAGCAGTACTTC
CDR3: CASSLAGTALLEQYF

D: NA
V: TRBV6-5
size: NA
J: TRBJ1-2
DNA: TGTGCCAGCAGTTACTCGGAGGGGACTGCCTATGGCTACACCTTC
CDR3: CASSYSEGTAYGYTF

D: TRBD2
V: TRBV6-1
size: once
J: TRBJ2-5
DNA: TGTGCCAGCGGATTCCTAGCGGGGGAAGAGACCCAGTACTTC
CDR3: CASGFLAGEETQYF

D: NA
V: TRBV6-5
size: NA
J: TRBJ2-1
DNA: TGTGCCAGCAGTTACTTCGCGCCGGGGGACAATGAGCAGTTCTTC
CDR3: CASSYFAPGDNEQFF

D: NA
V: TRBV7-6
size: NA
J: TRBJ1-2
DNA: TGTGCCAGCAGCCGGGACTTCTATGGCTACACCTTC
CDR3: CASSRDFYGYTF

D: TRBD1
V: TRBV5-4
size: NA
J: TRBJ2-1
DNA: TGTGCCAGCAGCTTGGAGGGGACAGCCTCCTATGAGCAGTTCTTC
CDR3: CASSLEGTASYEQFF